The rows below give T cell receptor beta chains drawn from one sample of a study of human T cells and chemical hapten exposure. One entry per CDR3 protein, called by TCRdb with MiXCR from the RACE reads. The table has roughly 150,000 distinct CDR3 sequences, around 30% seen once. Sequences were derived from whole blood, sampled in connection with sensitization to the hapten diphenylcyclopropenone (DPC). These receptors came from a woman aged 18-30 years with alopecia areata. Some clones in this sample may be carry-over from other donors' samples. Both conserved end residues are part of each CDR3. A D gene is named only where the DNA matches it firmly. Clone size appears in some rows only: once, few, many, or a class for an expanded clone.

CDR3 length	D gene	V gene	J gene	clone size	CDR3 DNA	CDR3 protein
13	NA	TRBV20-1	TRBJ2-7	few	TGCAGTGCTAGCCCCCTAGGGCCCGAGGAGCAGTACTTC	CSASPLGPEEQYF
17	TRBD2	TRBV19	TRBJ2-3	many	TGTGCCAGTAGCCTTCCCGGACTAGCGGAACTCACAGATACGCAGTATTTT	CASSLPGLAELTDTQYF
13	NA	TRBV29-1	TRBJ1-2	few	TGCAGCGTTCCTACGACAGATCTCTATGGCTACACCTTC	CSVPTTDLYGYTF
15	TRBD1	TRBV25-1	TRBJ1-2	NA	TGTGCCAGCAGTCCCACTCCGGGACAGTTTTATGGCTACACCTTC	CASSPTPGQFYGYTF
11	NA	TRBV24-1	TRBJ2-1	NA	TGTGCCACCGGGCAGGGCAATGAGCAGTTCTTC	CATGQGNEQFF
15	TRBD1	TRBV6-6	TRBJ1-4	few	TGTGCCAGCAGTCCGCCCGACAGGGTGGCTGAAAAACTGTTTTTT	CASSPPDRVAEKLFF
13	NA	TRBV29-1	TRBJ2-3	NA	TGCAGCGTTGCCGGGATAGCCGAGTCTACGCAGTATTTT	CSVAGIAESTQYF
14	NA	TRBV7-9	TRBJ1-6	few	TGTGCCAGCAGCTTAGCAGGGAGCAATTCACCCCTCCACTTT	CASSLAGSNSPLHF
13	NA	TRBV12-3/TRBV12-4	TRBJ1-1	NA	TGTGCCAGCAGCCTTATAGAGCGGGGCGAAGCTTTCTTT	CASSLIERGEAFF
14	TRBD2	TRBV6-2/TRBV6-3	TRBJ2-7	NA	TGTGCCAGCAGTAAGACTAGCGGAATCTACGAGCAGTACTTC	CASSKTSGIYEQYF
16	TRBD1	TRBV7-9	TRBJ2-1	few	TGTGCCAGCAGCCCGACGTCGGGACAGACCTTCAATGAGCAGTTCTTC	CASSPTSGQTFNEQFF
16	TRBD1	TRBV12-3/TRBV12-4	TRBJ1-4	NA	TGTGCCAGCAGTCCGGGACAGGGTCCCAAAAATGAAAAACTGTTTTTT	CASSPGQGPKNEKLFF
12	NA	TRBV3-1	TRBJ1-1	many	TGTGCCAGCAGCCAGGGGGGAAGTCGAACTTTCTTT	CASSQGGSRTFF
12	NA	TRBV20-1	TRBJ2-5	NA	TGCAGTACCCTCGTTGCGGGAGAGACCCAGTACTTC	CSTLVAGETQYF
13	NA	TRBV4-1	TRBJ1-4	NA	TGCGCCAGCAGCCAAGTTCTTAATGAAAAACTGTTTTTT	CASSQVLNEKLFF
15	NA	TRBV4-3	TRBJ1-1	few	TGCGCCAGCAGCCAAGCAGGGGCAGGGAACACTGAAGCTTTCTTT	CASSQAGAGNTEAFF
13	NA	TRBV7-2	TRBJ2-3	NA	TGTGCCAGCAGTCAAATCGGTGGAGATACGCAGTATTTT	CASSQIGGDTQYF
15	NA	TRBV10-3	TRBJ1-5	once	TGTGCCATCAGTGAAGGGCAGGGGAACAATCAGCCCCAGCATTTT	CAISEGQGNNQPQHF
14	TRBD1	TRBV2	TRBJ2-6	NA	TGTGCCAGGACAGGGGGCTATGGGGCCAACGTCCTGACTTTC	CARTGGYGANVLTF
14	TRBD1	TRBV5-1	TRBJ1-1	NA	TGCGCCAGCAGCGGGGGACAGAAGAACACTGAAGCTTTCTTT	CASSGGQKNTEAFF
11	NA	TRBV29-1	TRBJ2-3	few	TGCAGCATGAACCGGGGGGATACGCAGTATTTT	CSMNRGDTQYF
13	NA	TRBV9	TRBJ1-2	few	TGTGCCAGCAGCGTAGTAACAGACTATGGCTACACCTTC	CASSVVTDYGYTF
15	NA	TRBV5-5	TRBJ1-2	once	TGTGCCAGCAGCACCCTAGGACTTGCGCTGGATGGCTACACCTTC	CASSTLGLALDGYTF
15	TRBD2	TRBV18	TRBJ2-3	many	TGTGCCAGCTCACCTGCGGGGGGCCACACAGATACGCAGTATTTT	CASSPAGGHTDTQYF
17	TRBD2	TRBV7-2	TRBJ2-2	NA	TGTGCCAGCAGCTTAGGGACTAGCGGGAGCTGGCCCGGGGAGCTGTTTTTT	CASSLGTSGSWPGELFF
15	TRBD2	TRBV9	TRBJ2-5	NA	TGTGCCAGCAGCGTAGTAGCGGGGCGGGGAGAGACCCAGTACTTC	CASSVVAGRGETQYF
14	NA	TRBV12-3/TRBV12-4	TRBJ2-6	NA	TGTGCCAGCGGCCCCCCTTCTGGGGCCAACGTCCTGACTTTC	CASGPPSGANVLTF
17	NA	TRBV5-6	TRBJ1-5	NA	TGTGCCAGCAGCTTGGGACCACGCCACCCGGGCAATCAGCCCCAGCATTTT	CASSLGPRHPGNQPQHF
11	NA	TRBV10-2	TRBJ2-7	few	TGCGCCAGCAGCATTAGCTACGAGCAGTACTTC	CASSISYEQYF
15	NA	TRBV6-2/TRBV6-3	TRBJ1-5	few	TGTGCCAGCATTCAAACAGGGAGCGTAAATCAGCCCCAGCATTTT	CASIQTGSVNQPQHF
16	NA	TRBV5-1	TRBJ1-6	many	TGCGCCAGCAGCTCCCCGAGGGGAGCAGATAATTCACCCCTCCACTTT	CASSSPRGADNSPLHF
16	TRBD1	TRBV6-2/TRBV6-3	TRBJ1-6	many	TGTGCCAGCAGCCTACTACTCGGACAGGAAAATTCACCCCTCCACTTT	CASSLLLGQENSPLHF
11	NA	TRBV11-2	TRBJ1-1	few	TGTGCCAGCAGCTTAGTTGTGGAAGCTTTCTTT	CASSLVVEAFF
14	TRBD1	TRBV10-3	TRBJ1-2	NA	TGTGCCATCAGCAAGACAGGGGATAACTATGGCTACACCTTC	CAISKTGDNYGYTF
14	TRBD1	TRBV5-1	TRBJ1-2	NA	TGCGCCAGCAGCCGACAGGGGACTAACTATGGCTACACCTTC	CASSRQGTNYGYTF
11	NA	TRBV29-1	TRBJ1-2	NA	TGCAGCGTTGAAGGCCGAAATGGCTACACCTTC	CSVEGRNGYTF
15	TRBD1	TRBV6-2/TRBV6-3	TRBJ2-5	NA	TGTGCCACCACCCGTGGACAGGGGAAACAAGAGACCCAGTACTTC	CATTRGQGKQETQYF
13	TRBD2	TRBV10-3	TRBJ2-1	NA	TGTGCCATTGGGACTAGCGGGAGTGTAGAGCAGTTCTTC	CAIGTSGSVEQFF
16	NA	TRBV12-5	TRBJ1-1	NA	TGTGCTAGTGGTTTGTATTTAAACACTCTGAACACTGAAGCTTTCTTT	CASGLYLNTLNTEAFF
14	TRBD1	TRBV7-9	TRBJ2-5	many	TGTGCCAGCAGGATATCCGGGACAGAAGAGACCCAGTACTTC	CASRISGTEETQYF
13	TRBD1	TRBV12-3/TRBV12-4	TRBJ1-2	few	TGTGCCAGCAGTTTAGGCTCAGGGGGGGGCTACACCTTC	CASSLGSGGGYTF
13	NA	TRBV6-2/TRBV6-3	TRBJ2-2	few	TGTGCCAGCACCATCGGAGGGTTCGGGGAGCTGTTTTTT	CASTIGGFGELFF
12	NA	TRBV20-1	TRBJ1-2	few	TGCAGTGCGTCGGGGCAGACCTATGGCTACACCTTC	CSASGQTYGYTF
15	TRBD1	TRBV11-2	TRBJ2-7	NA	TGTGCCAGCAGACTCGACAGGGGCCCCACCTACGAGCAGTACTTC	CASRLDRGPTYEQYF
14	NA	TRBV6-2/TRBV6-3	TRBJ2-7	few	TGTGCCAGCAGTCCGGGACTCGAGGTCGACGAGCAGTACTTC	CASSPGLEVDEQYF
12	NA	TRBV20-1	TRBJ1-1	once	TGCAGTGCTCGACGAGGTAACACTGAAGCTTTCTTT	CSARRGNTEAFF
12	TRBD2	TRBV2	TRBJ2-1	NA	TGTGCCAGCAAGGTCGGCGGGAGAGGATCGTTCTTC	CASKVGGRGSFF
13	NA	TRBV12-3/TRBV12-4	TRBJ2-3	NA	TGTGCCAGCAGTTTTCGGCCGACAGATACGCAGTATTTT	CASSFRPTDTQYF
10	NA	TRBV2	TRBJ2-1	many	TGTGCCAGCGACCGGAATGAGCAGTTCTTC	CASDRNEQFF
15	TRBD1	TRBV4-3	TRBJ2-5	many	TGCGCCAGCAGCCAATCCGGGACAGCCAAAGAGACCCAGTACTTC	CASSQSGTAKETQYF
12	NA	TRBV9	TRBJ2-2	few	TGTGCCAGCAGCGTTTCGTCCGGGGAGCTGTTTTTT	CASSVSSGELFF
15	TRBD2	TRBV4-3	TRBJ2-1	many	TGCGCCAGCAGCCCAGGGACTAGCTCCCGCAATGAGCAGTTCTTC	CASSPGTSSRNEQFF